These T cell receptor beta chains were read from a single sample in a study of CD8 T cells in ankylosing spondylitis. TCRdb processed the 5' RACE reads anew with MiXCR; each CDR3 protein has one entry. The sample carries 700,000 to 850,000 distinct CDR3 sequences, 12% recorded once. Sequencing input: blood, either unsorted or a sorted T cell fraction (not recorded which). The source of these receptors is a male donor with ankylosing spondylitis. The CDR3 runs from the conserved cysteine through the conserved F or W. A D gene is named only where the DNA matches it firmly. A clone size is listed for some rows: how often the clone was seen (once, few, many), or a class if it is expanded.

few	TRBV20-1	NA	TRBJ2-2	CSALGTGSYTGELFF	TGCAGTGCCCTCGGAACGGGATCCTACACCGGGGAGCTGTTTTTT
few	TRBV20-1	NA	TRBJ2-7	CSATPSSAYEQYF	TGCAGTGCCACCCCGAGTAGCGCCTACGAGCAGTACTTC
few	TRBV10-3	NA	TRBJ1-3	CAISADYSGNTIYF	TGTGCCATCAGCGCTGATTACTCTGGAAACACCATATATTTT
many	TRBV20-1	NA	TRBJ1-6	CSARGTIGSPLHF	TGCAGTGCCAGAGGGACAATCGGTTCACCCCTCCACTTT
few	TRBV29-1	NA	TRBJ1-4	CSARTGRRNEKLFF	TGCAGCGCACGTACGGGACGGAGAAATGAAAAACTGTTTTTT
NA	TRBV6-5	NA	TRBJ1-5	CASSYGGGQHQPQHF	TGTGCCAGCAGTTACGGGGGAGGCCAACATCAGCCCCAGCATTTT
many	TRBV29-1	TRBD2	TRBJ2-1	CSVRLAVSYNEQFF	TGCAGCGTTAGACTAGCGGTCTCCTACAATGAGCAGTTCTTC
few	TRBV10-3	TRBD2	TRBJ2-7	CAIRRLAGSYEQYF	TGTGCCATCAGAAGACTAGCGGGCTCCTACGAGCAGTACTTC
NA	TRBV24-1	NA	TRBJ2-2	CATSDYTGELFF	TGTGCCACCAGTGATTATACCGGGGAGCTGTTTTTT
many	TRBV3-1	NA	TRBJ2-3	CASSQDVRGDTQYF	TGTGCCAGCAGCCAAGATGTGAGGGGAGATACGCAGTATTTT